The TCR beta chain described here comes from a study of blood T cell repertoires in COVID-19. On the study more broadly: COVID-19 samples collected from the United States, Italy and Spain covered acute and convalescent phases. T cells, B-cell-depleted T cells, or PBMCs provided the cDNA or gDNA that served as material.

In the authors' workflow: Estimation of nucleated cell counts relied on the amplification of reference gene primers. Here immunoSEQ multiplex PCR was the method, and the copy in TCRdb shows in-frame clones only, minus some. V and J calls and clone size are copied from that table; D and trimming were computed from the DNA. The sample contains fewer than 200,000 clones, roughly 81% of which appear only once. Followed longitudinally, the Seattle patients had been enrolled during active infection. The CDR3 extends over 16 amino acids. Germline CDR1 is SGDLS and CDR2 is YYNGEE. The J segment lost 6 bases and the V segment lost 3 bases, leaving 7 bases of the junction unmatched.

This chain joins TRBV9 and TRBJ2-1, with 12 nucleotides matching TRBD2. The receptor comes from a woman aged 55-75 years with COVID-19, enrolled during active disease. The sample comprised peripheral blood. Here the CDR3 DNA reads TGTGCCAGCAGCGACCAGACTAGCGGGGGTGGCAATGAGCAGTTCTTC. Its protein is CASSDQTSGGGNEQFF.